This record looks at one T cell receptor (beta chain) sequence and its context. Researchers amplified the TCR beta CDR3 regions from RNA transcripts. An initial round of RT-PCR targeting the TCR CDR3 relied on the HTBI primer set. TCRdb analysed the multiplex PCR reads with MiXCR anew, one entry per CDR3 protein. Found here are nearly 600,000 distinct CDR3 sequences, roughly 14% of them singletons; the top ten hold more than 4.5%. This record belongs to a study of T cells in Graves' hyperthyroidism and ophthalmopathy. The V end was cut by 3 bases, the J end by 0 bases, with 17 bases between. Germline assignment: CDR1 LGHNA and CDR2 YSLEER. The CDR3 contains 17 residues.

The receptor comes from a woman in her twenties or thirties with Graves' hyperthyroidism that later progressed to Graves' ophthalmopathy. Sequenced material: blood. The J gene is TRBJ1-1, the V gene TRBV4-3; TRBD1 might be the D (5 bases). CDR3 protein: CASSQPGTWGMNTEAFF. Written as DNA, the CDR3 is TGCGCCAGCAGCCAGCCCGGGACTTGGGGTATGAACACTGAAGCTTTCTTT.